This TCR beta chain was profiled in a study of blood T cell repertoires in COVID-19. Sequencing used immunoSEQ multiplex PCR; TCRdb keeps in-frame clones, though not all of them. The sample holds about 240,000 clones; 86% are singletons and the top ten take about 10%. Enrolment of Seattle patients took place during active infection, and they were followed longitudinally. Turning to this clone: The identical CDR3 is also encoded by other nucleotide sequences in the sample.

J gave up 5 bases and V 5 bases, and 3 bases lay outside the gene matches. The CDR3 is made up of 13 amino acids. Looked up from germline, CDR1 is SGHRS and CDR2 is YFSETQ. The V call is TRBV5-1, the J call TRBJ2-2; TRBD1 agrees at 7 bases. Specimen: peripheral blood. The receptor was derived from a woman aged 45-65 years with COVID-19, enrolled during active disease. The CDR3 sequence is CASSSQGTGELFF. In DNA form, the CDR3 reads TGCGCCAGCAGTTCACAGGGGACCGGGGAGCTGTTTTTT.